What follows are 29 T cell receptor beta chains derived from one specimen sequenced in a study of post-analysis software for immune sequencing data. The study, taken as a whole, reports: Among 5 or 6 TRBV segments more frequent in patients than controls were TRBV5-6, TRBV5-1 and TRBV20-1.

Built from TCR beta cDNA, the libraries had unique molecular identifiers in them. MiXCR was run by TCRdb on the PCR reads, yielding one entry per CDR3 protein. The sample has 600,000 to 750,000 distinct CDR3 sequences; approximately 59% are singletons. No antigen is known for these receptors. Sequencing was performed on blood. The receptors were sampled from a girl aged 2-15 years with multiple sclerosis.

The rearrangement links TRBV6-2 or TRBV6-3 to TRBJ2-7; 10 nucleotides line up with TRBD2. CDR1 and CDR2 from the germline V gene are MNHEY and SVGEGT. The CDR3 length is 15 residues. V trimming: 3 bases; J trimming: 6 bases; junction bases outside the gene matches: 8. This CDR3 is CASSYVASGSFEQYF. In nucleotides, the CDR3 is TGTGCCAGCAGTTATGTGGCTAGCGGGAGTTTCGAGCAGTACTTC.

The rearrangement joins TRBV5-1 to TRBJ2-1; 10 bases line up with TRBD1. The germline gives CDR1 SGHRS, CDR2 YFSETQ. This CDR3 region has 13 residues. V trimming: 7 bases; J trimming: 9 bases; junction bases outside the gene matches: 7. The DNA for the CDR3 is TGCGCCAGCTCCCGGGACAGGGGTGTTGAGCAGTTCTTC. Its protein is CASSRDRGVEQFF.

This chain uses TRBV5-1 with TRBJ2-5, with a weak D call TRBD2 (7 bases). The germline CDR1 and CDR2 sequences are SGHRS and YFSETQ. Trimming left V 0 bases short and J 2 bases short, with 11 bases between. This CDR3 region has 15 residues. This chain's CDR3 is CASSLEGGRQETQYF. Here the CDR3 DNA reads TGCGCCAGCAGCTTGGAGGGGGGGCGGCAAGAGACCCAGTACTTC. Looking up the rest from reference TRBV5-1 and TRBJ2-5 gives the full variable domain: KAGVTQTPRYLIKTRGQQVTLSCSPISGHRSVSWYQQTPGQGLQFLFEYFSETQRNKGNFPGRFSGRQFSNSRSEMNVSTLELGDSALYLCASSLEGGRQETQYFGPGTRLLVL.

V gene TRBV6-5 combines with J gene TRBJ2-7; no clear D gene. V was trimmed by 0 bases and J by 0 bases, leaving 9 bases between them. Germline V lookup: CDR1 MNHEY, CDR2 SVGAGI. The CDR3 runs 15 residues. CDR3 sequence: CASSYSIHSSYEQYF. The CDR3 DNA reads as TGTGCCAGCAGTTACTCGATTCATAGCTCCTACGAGCAGTACTTC.

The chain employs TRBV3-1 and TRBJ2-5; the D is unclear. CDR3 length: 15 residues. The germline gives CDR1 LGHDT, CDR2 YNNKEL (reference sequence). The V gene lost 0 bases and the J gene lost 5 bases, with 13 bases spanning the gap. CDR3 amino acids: CASSQERGLGETQYF. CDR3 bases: TGTGCCAGCAGCCAAGAACGAGGCCTCGGCGAGACCCAGTACTTC.

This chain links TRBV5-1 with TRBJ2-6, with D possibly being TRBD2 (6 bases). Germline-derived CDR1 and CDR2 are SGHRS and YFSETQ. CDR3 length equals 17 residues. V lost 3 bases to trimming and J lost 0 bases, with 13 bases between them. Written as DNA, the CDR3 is TGCGCCAGCAGCTCCCGGGACTTAAGCTCTGGGGCCAACGTCCTGACTTTC. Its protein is CASSSRDLSSGANVLTF.

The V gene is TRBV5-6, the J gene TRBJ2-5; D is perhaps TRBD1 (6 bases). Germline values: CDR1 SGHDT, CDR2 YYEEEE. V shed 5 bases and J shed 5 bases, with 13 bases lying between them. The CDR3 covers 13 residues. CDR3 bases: TGTGCCAGCAGACTTACAGGGATGGAGACCCAGTACTTC. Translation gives CASRLTGMETQYF.

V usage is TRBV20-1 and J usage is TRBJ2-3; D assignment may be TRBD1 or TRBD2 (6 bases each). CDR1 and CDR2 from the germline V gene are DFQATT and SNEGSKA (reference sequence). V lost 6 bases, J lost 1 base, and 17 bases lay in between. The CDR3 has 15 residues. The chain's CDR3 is CSAEEGGLRTDTQYF. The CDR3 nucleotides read TGCAGTGCGGAGGAAGGGGGGCTTCGCACAGATACGCAGTATTTT.

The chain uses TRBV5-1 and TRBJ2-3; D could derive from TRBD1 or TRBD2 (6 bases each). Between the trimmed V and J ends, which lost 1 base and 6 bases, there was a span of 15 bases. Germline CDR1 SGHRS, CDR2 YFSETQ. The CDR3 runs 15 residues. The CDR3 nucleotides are TGCGCCAGCAGCTTGTTTGACGGGGGCCGGGATACGCAGTATTTT. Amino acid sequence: CASSLFDGGRDTQYF. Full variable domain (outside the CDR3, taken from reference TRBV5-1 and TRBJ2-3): KAGVTQTPRYLIKTRGQQVTLSCSPISGHRSVSWYQQTPGQGLQFLFEYFSETQRNKGNFPGRFSGRQFSNSRSEMNVSTLELGDSALYLCASSLFDGGRDTQYFGPGTRLTVL.

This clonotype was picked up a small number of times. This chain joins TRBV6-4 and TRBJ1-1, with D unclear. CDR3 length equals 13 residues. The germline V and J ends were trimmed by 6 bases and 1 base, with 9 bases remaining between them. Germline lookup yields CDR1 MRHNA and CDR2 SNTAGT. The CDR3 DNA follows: TGTGCCAGCAGGGTTAGACAGAACACTGAAGCTTTCTTT. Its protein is CASRVRQNTEAFF.

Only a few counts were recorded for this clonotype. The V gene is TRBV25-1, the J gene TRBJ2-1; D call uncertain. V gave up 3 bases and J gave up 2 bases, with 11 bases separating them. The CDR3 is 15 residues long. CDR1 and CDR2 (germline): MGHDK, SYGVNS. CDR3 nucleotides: TGTGCCAGCAGTGACGCGGTAAGGACCTACAATGAGCAGTTCTTC. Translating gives CASSDAVRTYNEQFF. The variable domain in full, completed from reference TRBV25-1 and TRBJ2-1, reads EADIYQTPRYLVIGTGKKITLECSQTMGHDKMYWYQQDPGMELHLIHYSYGVNSTEKGDLSSESTVSRIRTEHFPLTLESARPSHTSQYLCASSDAVRTYNEQFFGPGTRLTVL.

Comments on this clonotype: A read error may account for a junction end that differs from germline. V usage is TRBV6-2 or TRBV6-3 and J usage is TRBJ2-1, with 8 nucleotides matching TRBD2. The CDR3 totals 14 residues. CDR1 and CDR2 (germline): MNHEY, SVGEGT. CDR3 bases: TGCGCCAGCAGCCGACCGGGACTAGGCGATGAGCAGTTCTTC. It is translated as CASSRPGLGDEQFF.

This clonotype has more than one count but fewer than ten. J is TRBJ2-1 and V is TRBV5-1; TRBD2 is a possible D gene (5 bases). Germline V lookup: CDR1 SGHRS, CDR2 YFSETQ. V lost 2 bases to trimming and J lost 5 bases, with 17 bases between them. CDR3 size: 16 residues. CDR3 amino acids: CASSLEGNHGNNEQFF. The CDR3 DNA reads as TGCGCCAGCAGCTTAGAAGGGAATCACGGGAACAATGAGCAGTTCTTC.

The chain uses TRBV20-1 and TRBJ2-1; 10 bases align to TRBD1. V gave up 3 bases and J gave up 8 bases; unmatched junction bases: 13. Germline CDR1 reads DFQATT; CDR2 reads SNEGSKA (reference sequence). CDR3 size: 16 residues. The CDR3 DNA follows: TGCAGTGCTAGGGGGGGACCACGGGACAGGGGCGATGAGCAGTTCTTC. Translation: CSARGGPRDRGDEQFF.

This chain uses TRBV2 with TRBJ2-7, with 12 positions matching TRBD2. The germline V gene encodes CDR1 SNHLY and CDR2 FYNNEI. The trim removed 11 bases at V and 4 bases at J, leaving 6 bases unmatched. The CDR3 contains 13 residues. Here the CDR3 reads CAGGTSGPYEQYF. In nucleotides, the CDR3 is TGTGCCGGGGGGACTAGCGGGCCTTACGAGCAGTACTTC.

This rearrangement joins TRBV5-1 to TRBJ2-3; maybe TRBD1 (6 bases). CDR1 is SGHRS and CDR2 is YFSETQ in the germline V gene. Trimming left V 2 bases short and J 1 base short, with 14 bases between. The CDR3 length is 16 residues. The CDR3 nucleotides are TGCGCCAGCAGCTTCTACAACCCAGGGGGCACAGATACGCAGTATTTT. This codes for CASSFYNPGGTDTQYF.

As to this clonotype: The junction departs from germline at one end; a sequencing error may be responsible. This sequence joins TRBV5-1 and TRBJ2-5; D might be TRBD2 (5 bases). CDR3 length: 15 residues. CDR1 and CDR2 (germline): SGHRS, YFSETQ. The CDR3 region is CANSDPWEYQETQYF. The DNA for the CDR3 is TGCGCCAACAGCGATCCCTGGGAGTACCAAGAGACCCAGTACTTC.

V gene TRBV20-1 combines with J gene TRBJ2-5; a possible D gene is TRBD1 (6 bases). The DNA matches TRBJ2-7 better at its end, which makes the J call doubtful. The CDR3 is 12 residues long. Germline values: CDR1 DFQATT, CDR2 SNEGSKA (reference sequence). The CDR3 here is CSAREQGHEQYF. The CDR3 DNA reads TGCAGTGCTAGGGAACAGGGTCACGAGCAGTACTTC.

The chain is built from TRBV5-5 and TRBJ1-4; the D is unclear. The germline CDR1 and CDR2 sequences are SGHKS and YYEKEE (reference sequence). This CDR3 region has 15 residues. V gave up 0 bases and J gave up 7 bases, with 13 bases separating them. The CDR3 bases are TGTGCCAGCAGCTTGGGGACCCCGGGTGGTGAAAAACTGTTTTTT. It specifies CASSLGTPGGEKLFF.

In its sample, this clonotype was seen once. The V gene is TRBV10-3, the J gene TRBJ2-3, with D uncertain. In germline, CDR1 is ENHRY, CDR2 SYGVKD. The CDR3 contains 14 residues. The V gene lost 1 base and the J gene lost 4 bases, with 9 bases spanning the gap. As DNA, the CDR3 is TGTGCCATCAGTGAGTGGGCTACTCCAGATACGCAGTATTTT. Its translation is CAISEWATPDTQYF.

CDR3 nucleotides: TGCGCCAGCAGTCAAACCCGACCACCGGGACTAGAAACCAATGAGCAGTTCTTC. This encodes CASSQTRPPGLETNEQFF. The chain combines TRBV4-3 with TRBJ2-1; 8 positions agree with TRBD2. Germline CDR1 LGHNA, CDR2 YSLEER. This CDR3 contains 18 residues. The V and J ends lost 6 bases and 6 bases, in that order; junction bases with no gene match: 19.

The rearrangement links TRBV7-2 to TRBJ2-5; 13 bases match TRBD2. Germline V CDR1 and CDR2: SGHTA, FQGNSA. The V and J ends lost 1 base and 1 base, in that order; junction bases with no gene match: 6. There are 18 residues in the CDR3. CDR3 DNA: TGTGCCAGCAGCTTAGGGACTAGCGGGAGCGCGCTCCAAGAGACCCAGTACTTC. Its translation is CASSLGTSGSALQETQYF.

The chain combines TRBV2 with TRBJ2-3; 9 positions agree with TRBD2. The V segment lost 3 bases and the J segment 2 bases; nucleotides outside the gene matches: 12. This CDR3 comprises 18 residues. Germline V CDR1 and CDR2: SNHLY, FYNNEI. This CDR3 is CASSESSGIPILTDTQYF. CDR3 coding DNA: TGTGCCAGCAGTGAGTCTAGCGGGATTCCTATACTCACAGATACGCAGTATTTT.

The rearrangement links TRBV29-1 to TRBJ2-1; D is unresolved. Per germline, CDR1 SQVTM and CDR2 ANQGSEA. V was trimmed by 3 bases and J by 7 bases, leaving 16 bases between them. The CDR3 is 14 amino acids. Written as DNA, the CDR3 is TGCAGCGTTGAGCGGCCAAGTTTCGCGAATGAGCAGTTCTTC. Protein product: CSVERPSFANEQFF.

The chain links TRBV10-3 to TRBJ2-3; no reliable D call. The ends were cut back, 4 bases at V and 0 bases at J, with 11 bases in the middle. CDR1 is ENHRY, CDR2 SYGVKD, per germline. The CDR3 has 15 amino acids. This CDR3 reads CAISGRSPSTDTQYF. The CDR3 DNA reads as TGTGCCATCAGTGGAAGAAGCCCTAGCACAGATACGCAGTATTTT.

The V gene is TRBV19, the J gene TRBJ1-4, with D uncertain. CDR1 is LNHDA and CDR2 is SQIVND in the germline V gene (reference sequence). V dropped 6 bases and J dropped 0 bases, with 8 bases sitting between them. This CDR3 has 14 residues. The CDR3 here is CASSTTTTNEKLFF. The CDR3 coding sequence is TGTGCCAGTAGCACGACAACAACTAATGAAAAACTGTTTTTT.

CDR3 in amino acids: CASSEFGYEQFF. The CDR3, as DNA: TGCGCCAGCAGCGAGTTTGGATATGAGCAGTTCTTC. The V gene is TRBV5-1, the J gene TRBJ2-1; D is unclear. Trimming left V 4 bases short and J 8 bases short, with 10 bases between. The CDR3 covers 12 residues. Germline CDR1 is SGHRS and CDR2 is YFSETQ.

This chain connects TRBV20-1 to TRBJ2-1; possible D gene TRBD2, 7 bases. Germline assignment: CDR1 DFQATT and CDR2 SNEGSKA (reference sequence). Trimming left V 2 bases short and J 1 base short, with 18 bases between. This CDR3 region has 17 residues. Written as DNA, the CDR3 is TGCAGTGCTAGATTGGGGGGGGCAGGGGCTTCCTACAATGAGCAGTTCTTC. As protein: CSARLGGAGASYNEQFF.

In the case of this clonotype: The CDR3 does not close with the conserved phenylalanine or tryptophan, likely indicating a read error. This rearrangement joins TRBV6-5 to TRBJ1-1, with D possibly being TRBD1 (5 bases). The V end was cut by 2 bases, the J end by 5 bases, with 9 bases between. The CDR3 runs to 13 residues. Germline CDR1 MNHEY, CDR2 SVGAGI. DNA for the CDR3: TGTGCCAGCAGTTACGAGGGGAGGACTGAAGCTTTCCTT. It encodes CASSYEGRTEAFL.